One and the same sample provided the 7 T cell receptor beta chains below, sequenced in a study of blood T cells in healthy people across ages. Using a J-beta primer mix together with a sample-barcoded 5' primer, a second PCR was run for roughly 6 to 11 cycles. One entry per CDR3 protein, called by TCRdb with MiXCR from the 5' RACE reads. The repertoire holds 550,000 to 750,000 distinct CDR3 sequences, 21% seen once, with under 4% in the top ten. Sequencing used blood. Receptors originate from a man in his 70s in good health.

This clonotype was detected only a few times. The genes are TRBV5-1 and TRBJ1-2; D remains unclear. The CDR3 extends over 13 amino acids. Germline V CDR1 and CDR2: SGHRS, YFSETQ. Between the trimmed V and J ends, which lost 1 base and 4 bases, there was a span of 8 bases. CDR3 protein: CASSLREGYGYTF. CDR3 bases: TGCGCCAGCAGCTTGCGGGAAGGCTATGGCTACACCTTC.

This clonotype was detected many times. The J gene is TRBJ2-3, the V gene TRBV29-1, with 7 bases lining up with TRBD1. The V and J ends lost 6 bases and 4 bases, in that order; junction bases with no gene match: 4. CDR1 is SQVTM and CDR2 is ANQGSEA in the germline V gene. CDR3 size: 12 residues. This CDR3 reads CSVMTGSDTQYF. The CDR3 nucleotides are TGCAGCGTGATGACAGGGTCAGATACGCAGTATTTT.

This clonotype was detected a few times. This chain links TRBV6-4 with TRBJ2-2; no reliable D call. Germline V gives CDR1 MRHNA, CDR2 SNTAGT. This CDR3 is 14 amino acids long. Trimming removed 0 bases at V and 5 bases at J, with 7 bases between. The CDR3 here is CASSDSGDTGELFF. The CDR3 nucleotides are TGTGCCAGCAGTGACTCAGGAGATACCGGGGAGCTGTTTTTT.

The chain uses TRBV14 and TRBJ1-3, with D perhaps TRBD1 (6 bases). V gave up 2 bases and J gave up 4 bases, with 12 bases separating them. Germline CDR1 SGHDN, CDR2 FVKESK. There are 15 residues in the CDR3. The CDR3 loop is CASSQLDRPGNTIYF. The CDR3 region has the DNA TGTGCCAGCAGCCAATTGGACAGACCGGGAAACACCATATATTTT.

This clonotype was observed a few times. This rearrangement joins TRBV20-1 to TRBJ2-5; no clear D gene. Near its end, the DNA agrees better with TRBJ2-1, so the J call may be wrong. The CDR3 runs 10 residues. CDR1 and CDR2 from the germline V gene are DFQATT and SNEGSKA (reference sequence). CDR3 sequence: CSARNGEQFF. As DNA, the CDR3 is TGCAGTGCTAGAAATGGTGAGCAGTTCTTC.

The J gene is TRBJ2-1, the V gene TRBV7-9; 9 nucleotides align to TRBD2. Germline assignment: CDR1 SEHNR and CDR2 FQNEAQ (reference sequence). V was pared by 6 bases and J by 8 bases, with 2 bases of the junction left unmatched. The CDR3 has 12 amino acids. CDR3 DNA sequence: TGTGCCAGCAGGTGGACTAGCGATGAGCAGTTCTTC. It codes for CASRWTSDEQFF.

This clonotype was seen more than once but under ten times. V and J are TRBV2 and TRBJ1-1; TRBD1 aligns across 9 bases. The CDR3 spans 14 residues. Trimming cost V 7 bases and J 4 bases; bases outside gene matches: 7. CDR1 and CDR2 (germline): SNHLY, FYNNEI. CDR3 sequence reads: CASTLTGGLTEAFF. CDR3 DNA sequence: TGTGCCAGCACACTGACAGGGGGACTCACTGAAGCTTTCTTT.